This T cell receptor (beta chain) is drawn from a study of blood T cell repertoires in COVID-19. Study-level background: The United States, Italy and Spain supplied acute and convalescent COVID-19 samples. In each case, the material was cDNA or gDNA derived from T cells, B-cell-depleted T cells, or PBMCs.

The CDR3 has 14 residues. CDR1 LNHDA and CDR2 SQIVND come from the germline V gene (reference sequence). Trimming stripped 5 bases from V and 5 bases from J, with 15 bases between. Clones were read by immunoSEQ multiplex PCR, and TCRdb kept only the in-frame ones, dropping some. The table lists around 150,000 clones, approximately 80% of them singletons, with about a fifth in the top ten. Sequenced input: peripheral blood. The gene calls are TRBV19 and TRBJ1-1; D is unclear. The sequence came from a woman older than 75 with acute or convalescent COVID-19. DNA of the CDR3: TGTGCCAGTAGTGCCCTCCATAGAGATACTGAAGCTTTCTTT. This gives the protein CASSALHRDTEAFF.